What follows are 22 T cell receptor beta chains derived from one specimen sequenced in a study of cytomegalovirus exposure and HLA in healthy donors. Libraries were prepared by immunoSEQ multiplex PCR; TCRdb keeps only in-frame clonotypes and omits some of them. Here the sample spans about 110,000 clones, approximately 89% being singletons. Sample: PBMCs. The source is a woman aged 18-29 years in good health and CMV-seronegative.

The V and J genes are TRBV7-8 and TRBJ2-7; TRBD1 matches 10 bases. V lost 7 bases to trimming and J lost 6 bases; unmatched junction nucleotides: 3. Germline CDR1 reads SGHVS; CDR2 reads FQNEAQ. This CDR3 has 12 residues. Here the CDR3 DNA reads TGTGCCAGCACCTGGACAGGGGGCGAGCAGTACTTC. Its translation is CASTWTGGEQYF. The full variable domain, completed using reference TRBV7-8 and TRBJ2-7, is GAGVSQSPRYKVAKRGQDVALRCDPISGHVSLFWYQQALGQGPEFLTYFQNEAQLDKSGLPSDRFFAERPEGSVSTLKIQRTQQEDSAVYLCASTWTGGEQYFGPGTRLTVT.

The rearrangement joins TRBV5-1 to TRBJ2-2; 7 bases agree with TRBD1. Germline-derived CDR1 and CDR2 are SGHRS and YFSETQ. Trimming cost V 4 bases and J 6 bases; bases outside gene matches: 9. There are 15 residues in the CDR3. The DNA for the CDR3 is TGCGCCAGCAGCATGACAGGGATTATCGCCGGGGAGCTGTTTTTT. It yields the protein CASSMTGIIAGELFF.

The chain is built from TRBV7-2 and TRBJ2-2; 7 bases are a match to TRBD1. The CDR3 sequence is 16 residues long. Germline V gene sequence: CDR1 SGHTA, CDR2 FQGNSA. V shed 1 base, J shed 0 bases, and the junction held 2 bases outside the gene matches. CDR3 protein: CASSLVGTANTGELFF. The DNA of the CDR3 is TGTGCCAGCAGCTTAGTTGGGACAGCGAACACCGGGGAGCTGTTTTTT.

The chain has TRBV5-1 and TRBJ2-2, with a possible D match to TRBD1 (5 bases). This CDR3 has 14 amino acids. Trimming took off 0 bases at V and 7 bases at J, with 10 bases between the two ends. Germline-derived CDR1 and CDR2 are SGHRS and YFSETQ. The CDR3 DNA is TGCGCCAGCAGCTTGGGCAGGGCGGACGGGGAGCTGTTTTTT. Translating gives CASSLGRADGELFF.

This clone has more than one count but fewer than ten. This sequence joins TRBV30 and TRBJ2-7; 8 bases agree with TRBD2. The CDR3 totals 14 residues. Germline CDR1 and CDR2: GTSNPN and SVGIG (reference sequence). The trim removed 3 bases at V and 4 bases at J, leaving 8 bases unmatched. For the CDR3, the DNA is TGTGCCTGGAGAGCGAGCGGGGGCAGGTACGAGCAGTACTTC. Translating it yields CAWRASGGRYEQYF.

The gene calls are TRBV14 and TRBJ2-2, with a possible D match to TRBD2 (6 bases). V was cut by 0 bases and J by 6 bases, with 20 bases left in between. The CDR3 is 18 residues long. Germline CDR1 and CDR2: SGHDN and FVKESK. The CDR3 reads CASSQDVWRGPISGELFF. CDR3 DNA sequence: TGTGCCAGCAGCCAAGACGTGTGGAGGGGCCCTATTTCCGGGGAGCTGTTTTTT.

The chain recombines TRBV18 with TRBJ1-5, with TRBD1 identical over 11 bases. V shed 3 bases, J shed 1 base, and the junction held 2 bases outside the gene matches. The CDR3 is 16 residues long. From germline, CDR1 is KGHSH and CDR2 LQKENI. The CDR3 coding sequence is TGTGCCAGCTCACCCGGACAGGGGGCGAGCAATCAGCCCCAGCATTTT. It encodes CASSPGQGASNQPQHF.

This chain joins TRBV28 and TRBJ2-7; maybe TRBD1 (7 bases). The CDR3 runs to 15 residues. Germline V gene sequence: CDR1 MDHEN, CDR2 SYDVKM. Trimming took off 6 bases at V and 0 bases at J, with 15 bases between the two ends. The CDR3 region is CASRGGQYFSYEQYF. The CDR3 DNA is TGTGCCAGCAGGGGGGGACAGTATTTCTCCTACGAGCAGTACTTC.

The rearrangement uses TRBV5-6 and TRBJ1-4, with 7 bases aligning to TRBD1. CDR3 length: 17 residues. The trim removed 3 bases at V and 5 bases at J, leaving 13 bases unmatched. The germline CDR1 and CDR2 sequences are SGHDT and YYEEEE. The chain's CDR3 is CASSSPVRDRENEKLFF. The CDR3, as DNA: TGTGCCAGCAGCTCCCCCGTCCGCGACAGGGAAAATGAAAAACTGTTTTTT.

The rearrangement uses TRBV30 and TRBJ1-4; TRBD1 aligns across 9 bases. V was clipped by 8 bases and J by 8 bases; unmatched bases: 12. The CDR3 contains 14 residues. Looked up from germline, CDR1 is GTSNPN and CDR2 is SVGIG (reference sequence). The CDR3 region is CAGEWDREVEKLFF. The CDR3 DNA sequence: TGTGCCGGAGAGTGGGACAGGGAGGTCGAAAAACTGTTTTTT.

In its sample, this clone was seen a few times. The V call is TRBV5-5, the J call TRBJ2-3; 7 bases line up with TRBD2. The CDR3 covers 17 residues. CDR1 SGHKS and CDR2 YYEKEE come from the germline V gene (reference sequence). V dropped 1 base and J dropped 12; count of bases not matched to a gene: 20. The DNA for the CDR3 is TGTGCCAGCAGCTTGACAATACAGGAACTCGGGGGGATTAGTCAGTATTTT. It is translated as CASSLTIQELGGISQYF.

The CDR3 bases are TGTGCCAGCAGCTTGGGGACAGGGAACTCCTACGAGCAGTACTTC. This gives the protein CASSLGTGNSYEQYF. The rearrangement uses TRBV5-4 and TRBJ2-7, with 8 bases lining up with TRBD1. CDR1 SGHNT and CDR2 YYREEE come from the germline V gene (reference sequence). J was trimmed by 0 bases and V by 0 bases; bases with no gene match: 2. The CDR3 totals 15 residues.

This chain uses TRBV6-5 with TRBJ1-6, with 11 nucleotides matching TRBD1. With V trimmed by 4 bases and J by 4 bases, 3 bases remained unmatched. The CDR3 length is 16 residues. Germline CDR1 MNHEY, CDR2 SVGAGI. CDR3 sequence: CASSSDRGLYNSPLHF. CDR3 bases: TGTGCCAGCAGTTCGGACAGGGGGCTTTATAATTCACCCCTCCACTTT.

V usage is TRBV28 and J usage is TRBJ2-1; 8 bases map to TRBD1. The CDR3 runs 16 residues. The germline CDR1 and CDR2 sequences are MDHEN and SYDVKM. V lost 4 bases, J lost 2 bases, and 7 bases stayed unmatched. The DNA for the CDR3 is TGTGCCAGCAGTTCAATAGGACAGGGAACCTACAATGAGCAGTTCTTC. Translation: CASSSIGQGTYNEQFF.

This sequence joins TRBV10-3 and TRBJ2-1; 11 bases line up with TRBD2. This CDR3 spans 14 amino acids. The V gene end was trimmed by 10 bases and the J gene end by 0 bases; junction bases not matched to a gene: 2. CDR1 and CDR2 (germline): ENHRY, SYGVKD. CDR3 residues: CATLAGDSYNEQFF. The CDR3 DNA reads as TGTGCCACACTAGCGGGGGACTCCTACAATGAGCAGTTCTTC.

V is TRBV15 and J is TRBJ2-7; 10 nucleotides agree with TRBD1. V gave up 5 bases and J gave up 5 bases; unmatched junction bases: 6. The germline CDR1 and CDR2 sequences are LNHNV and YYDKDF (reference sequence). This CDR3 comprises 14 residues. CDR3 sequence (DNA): TGTGCCACCAGCTCTCGACAGGGGGCTGACGAGCAGTACTTC. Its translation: CATSSRQGADEQYF.

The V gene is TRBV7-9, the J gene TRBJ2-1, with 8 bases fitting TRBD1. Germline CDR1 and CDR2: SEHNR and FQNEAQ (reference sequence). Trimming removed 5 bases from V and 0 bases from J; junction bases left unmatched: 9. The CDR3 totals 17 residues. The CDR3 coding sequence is TGTGCCAGCAGCCTCCCGAGACAGGGGAGCTCCTACAATGAGCAGTTCTTC. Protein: CASSLPRQGSSYNEQFF.

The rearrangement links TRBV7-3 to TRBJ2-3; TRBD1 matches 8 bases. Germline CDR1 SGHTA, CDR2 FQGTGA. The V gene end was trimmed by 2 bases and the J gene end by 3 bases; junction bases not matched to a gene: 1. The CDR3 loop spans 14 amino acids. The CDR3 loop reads CASSLDRGTDTQYF. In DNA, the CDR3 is TGTGCCAGCAGCTTAGACAGGGGAACAGATACGCAGTATTTT. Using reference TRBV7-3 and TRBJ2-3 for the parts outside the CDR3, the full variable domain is GAGVSQTPSNKVTEKGKYVELRCDPISGHTALYWYRQSLGQGPEFLIYFQGTGAADDSGLPNDRFFAVRPEGSVSTLKIQRTERGDSAVYLCASSLDRGTDTQYFGPGTRLTVL.

The CDR3 spells CASWGTTTDTQYF. In DNA form, the CDR3 reads TGTGCCAGCTGGGGGACTACCACGGATACGCAGTATTTT. The chain combines TRBV27 with TRBJ2-3, with TRBD2 identical over 7 bases. Per the germline V gene, CDR1 is MNHEY and CDR2 is SMNVEV (reference sequence). Trimming at V came to 8 bases and at J to 6 bases, leaving 8 bases not matched to a gene. The length of the CDR3 is 13 residues.

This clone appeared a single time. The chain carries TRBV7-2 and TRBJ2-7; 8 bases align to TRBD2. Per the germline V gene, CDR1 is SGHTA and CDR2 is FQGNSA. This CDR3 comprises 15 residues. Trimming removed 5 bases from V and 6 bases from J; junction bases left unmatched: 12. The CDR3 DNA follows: TGTGCCAGCAGCATAATAGCGGGGCTCCTAGCCGAGCAGTACTTC. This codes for CASSIIAGLLAEQYF.

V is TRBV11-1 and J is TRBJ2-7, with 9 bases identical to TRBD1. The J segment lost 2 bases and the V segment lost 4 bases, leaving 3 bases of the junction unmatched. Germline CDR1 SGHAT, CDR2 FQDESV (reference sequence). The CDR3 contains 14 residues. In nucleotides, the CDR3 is TGTGCCAGCAGCTGGGACAGGGTTACCTACGAGCAGTACTTC. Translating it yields CASSWDRVTYEQYF. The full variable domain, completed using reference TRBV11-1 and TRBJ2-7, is EAEVAQSPRYKITEKSQAVAFWCDPISGHATLYWYRQILGQGPELLVQFQDESVVDDSQLPKDRFSAERLKGVDSTLKIQPAELGDSAMYLCASSWDRVTYEQYFGPGTRLTVT.

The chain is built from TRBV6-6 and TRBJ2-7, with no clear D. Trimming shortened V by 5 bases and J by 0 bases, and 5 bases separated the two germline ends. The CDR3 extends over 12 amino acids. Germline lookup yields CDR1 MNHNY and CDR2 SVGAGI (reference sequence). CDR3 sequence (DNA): TGTGCCAGCAGTCTCAGCTCCTACGAGCAGTACTTC. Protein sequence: CASSLSSYEQYF.